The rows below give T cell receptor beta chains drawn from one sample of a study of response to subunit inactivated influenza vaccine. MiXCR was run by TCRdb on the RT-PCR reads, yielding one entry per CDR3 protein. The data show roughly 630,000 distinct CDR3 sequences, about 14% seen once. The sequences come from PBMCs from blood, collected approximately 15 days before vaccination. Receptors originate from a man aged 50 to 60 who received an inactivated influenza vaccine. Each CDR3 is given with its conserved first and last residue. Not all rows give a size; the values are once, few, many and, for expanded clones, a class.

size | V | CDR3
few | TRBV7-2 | CASSLVRDSNQPQHF
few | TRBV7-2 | CASSLTNQGLSTEAFF
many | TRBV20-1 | CSARLDQTQYF
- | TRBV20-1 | CSATRTGGGTDTQYF
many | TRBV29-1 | CSVGGRDTGELFF
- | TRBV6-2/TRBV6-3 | CASSQALTGTGETQYF
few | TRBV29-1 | CSAEAGTSLVDEQFF
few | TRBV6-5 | CASSYSRGDRLSTDTQYF
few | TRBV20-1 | CSARDYRNYNEQFF
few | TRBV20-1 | CSATPTGGRSNQPQHF
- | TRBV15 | CATSRAYEGLRGYTF
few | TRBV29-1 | CSVVGVEAFF
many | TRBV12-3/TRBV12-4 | CASTLAGGATDTQYF
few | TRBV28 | CASSLRVAGAAHEQFF
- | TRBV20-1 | CSAPGQAHNEQFF
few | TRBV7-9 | CASSPVGGGIRSYEQYF
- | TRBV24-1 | CATSEGSRGPNQPQHF
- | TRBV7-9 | CASSAGGRFNEQFF
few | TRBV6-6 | CASRGPGQENF
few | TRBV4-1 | CASSQAELAEYNEQFF
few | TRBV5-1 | CASSIYSGTEETQYF
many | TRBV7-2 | CASSLVRTRNQPQHF
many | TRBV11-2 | CASSLTNSVTDTQYF
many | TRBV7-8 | CASSLGGRGVYGYTF
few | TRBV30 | CAWSEMADTQYF
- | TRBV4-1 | CASSQVGESETQYF
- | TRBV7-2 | CASTLTPSEQFF
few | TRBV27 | CASSPGLAGGPWNEQFF
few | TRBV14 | CASSQVPVNTEAFF
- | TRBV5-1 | CASSLSYSYNEQFF
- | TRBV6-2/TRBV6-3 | CASSSPLREQETQYF
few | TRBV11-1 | CASSASGSWTGELFF
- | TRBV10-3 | CAIRRTDGSTDTQYF
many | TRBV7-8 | CASSLEEQMNTEAFF
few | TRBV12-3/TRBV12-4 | CASSSTDRGLGYEQYF
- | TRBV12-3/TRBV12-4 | CASSLNHGESEKLFF
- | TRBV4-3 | CASSQVQGNYEQYF
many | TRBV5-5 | CASSSGPGVELFF
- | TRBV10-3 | CAITDSGAYEQYF
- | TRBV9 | CASSVGNSGGFNEQFF
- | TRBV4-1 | CASNKDRDYTEAFF
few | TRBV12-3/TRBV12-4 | CASSFNAYGELFF
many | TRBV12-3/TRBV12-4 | CASSVDRSQETQYF
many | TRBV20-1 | CSARWGGAYEQYF
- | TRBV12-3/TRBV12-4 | CASSNGLYTEAFF
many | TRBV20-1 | CSARDGLDLYEQYF
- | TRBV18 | CASSRFGQTQETQYF
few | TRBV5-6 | CASSFHYEQFF
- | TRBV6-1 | CSPLTSGSPTDNEQFF
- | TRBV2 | CASSETGGLPQYF
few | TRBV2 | CASSEQLGGTDTQYF